Below, 29 T cell receptor beta chains from the same sample are listed, as sequenced in a study of early T cells in non-severe SARS-CoV-2 infection. TCRdb passed the 5' RACE reads through MiXCR, listing each CDR3 protein once. The sample lists roughly 28,000 distinct CDR3 sequences, less than 4.5% seen once, with about 10% in the top ten. Sequenced sample: whole blood. These receptors were collected from an adult who was a healthcare worker with PCR-confirmed SARS-CoV-2 infection or an uninfected control (not recorded which).

This clonotype was observed many times. The J gene is TRBJ1-1, the V gene TRBV5-1, with a tentative D call TRBD1 (5 bases). V was clipped by 0 bases and J by 9 bases, with 12 bases between them. The CDR3 spans 13 residues. CDR1 and CDR2 from the germline V gene are SGHRS and YFSETQ. This chain's CDR3 is CASSLADQGQAFF. CDR3 DNA sequence: TGCGCCAGCAGCTTGGCCGATCAGGGCCAAGCTTTCTTT.

This clonotype was observed at least ten times. The chain employs TRBV4-3 and TRBJ2-5; D unclear. Germline V gene lookup returns CDR1 LGHNA and CDR2 YSLEER. Deletions cut 0 bases from V and 0 bases from J, with 11 bases between. This CDR3 has 16 residues. The CDR3 sequence: CASSQDLLQDQETQYF. CDR3 DNA sequence: TGCGCCAGCAGCCAAGATCTCTTGCAGGACCAAGAGACCCAGTACTTC.

This clonotype was counted at least ten times. The rearrangement joins TRBV4-2 to TRBJ1-1; weak D call: TRBD1 (5 bases). Trimming removed 0 bases from V and 4 bases from J, with 12 bases in between. CDR3 size: 15 residues. Germline V gene data show CDR1 as LGHNA and CDR2 as YNFKEQ. Here the CDR3 reads CASSQESWGGTEAFF. DNA of the CDR3: TGTGCCAGCAGCCAAGAGTCATGGGGGGGCACTGAAGCTTTCTTT.

This clonotype has ten or more counts. The J gene is TRBJ2-1, the V gene TRBV12-3 or TRBV12-4, with 8 bases aligning to TRBD2. The CDR3 has 15 amino acids. Germline trimming cut 6 bases from V and 6 bases from J; bases unmatched to any gene: 10. For the CDR3, the DNA is TGTGCCAGCAGCCCACGGACTAGCCGAACCAATGAGCAGTTCTTC. The encoded protein is CASSPRTSRTNEQFF.

This clonotype was found many times. The chain has TRBV5-4 and TRBJ2-7, with TRBD2 matching 13 bases. Trimming at V came to 4 bases and at J to 4 bases, leaving 5 bases not matched to a gene. This CDR3 comprises 15 residues. Germline V gives CDR1 SGHNT, CDR2 YYREEE (reference sequence). The CDR3 DNA sequence: TGTGCCAGCAGCCCCGGACTAGCGGGAGCGTACGAGCAGTACGTC. Residues: CASSPGLAGAYEQYV.

This clonotype was recorded many times. V usage is TRBV2 and J usage is TRBJ2-3; D is perhaps TRBD2 (6 bases). V lost 6 bases, J lost 9 bases, and 19 bases lay in between. This CDR3 has 14 residues. Germline CDR1 SNHLY, CDR2 FYNNEI. This CDR3 is CASRGTEGKGTQYF. The CDR3 region has the DNA TGTGCCAGCAGGGGGACGGAGGGGAAAGGGACGCAGTATTTT.

This clonotype was detected ten times or more. This chain connects TRBV29-1 to TRBJ2-1; D is undetermined. With 3 bases removed from V and 6 bases from J, the gap between germline ends came to 18 bases. Germline lookup yields CDR1 SQVTM and CDR2 ANQGSEA. The CDR3 is made up of 15 amino acids. DNA for the CDR3: TGCAGCGTTGATGCCGCCTCATCGAAACCCAATGAGCAGTTCTTC. It encodes CSVDAASSKPNEQFF.

This clonotype was seen repeatedly, ten times or more. The gene calls are TRBV7-2 and TRBJ1-6, with no clear D. Trimming removed 3 bases from V and 7 bases from J, with 4 bases in between. This CDR3 contains 12 residues. Germline V gene data show CDR1 as SGHTA and CDR2 as FQGNSA. The CDR3, as DNA: TGTGCCAGCAGCTTTCCAAATTCACCCCTCCACTTT. Protein sequence: CASSFPNSPLHF.

This chain connects TRBV29-1 to TRBJ2-3; D is uncertain. The CDR3 length is 12 residues. The germline V and J ends were trimmed by 7 bases and 2 bases, with 10 bases remaining between them. Looked up from germline, CDR1 is SQVTM and CDR2 is ANQGSEA. CDR3 sequence reads: CSALPTTDTQYF. The CDR3 DNA follows: TGCAGCGCCCTTCCTACCACAGATACGCAGTATTTT.

This clonotype was detected many times. The chain joins TRBV6-2 or TRBV6-3 to TRBJ1-1, with D perhaps TRBD1 (6 bases). CDR3 size: 17 residues. Deletions cut 0 bases from V and 0 bases from J, with 14 bases between. CDR1 is MNHEY, CDR2 SVGEGT, per germline. CDR3 loop: CASSYSNRAAMNTEAFF. The DNA for the CDR3 is TGTGCCAGCAGTTACTCTAACAGGGCCGCTATGAACACTGAAGCTTTCTTT.

V gene TRBV12-3 or TRBV12-4 combines with J gene TRBJ2-7; possible D gene TRBD1, 5 bases. CDR3 length: 14 amino acids. With 1 base removed from V and 4 bases from J, the gap between germline ends came to 11 bases. The CDR3 DNA is TGTGCCAGCAGTTTAGGGCAGGGTCTTTACGAGCAGTACGTC. Its protein is CASSLGQGLYEQYV.

This clonotype was detected ten times or more. The chain carries TRBV20-1 and TRBJ2-2; 13 bases agree with TRBD2. J was trimmed by 3 bases and V by 2 bases; bases with no gene match: 21. The CDR3 length is 22 residues. Germline assignment: CDR1 DFQATT and CDR2 SNEGSKA (reference sequence). In DNA form, the CDR3 reads TGCAGTGCTAGAACACCCCCCGGGGTATCTACTAGCGGGAGGGCCGACACCGGGGAGCTGTTTTTT. This sequence encodes CSARTPPGVSTSGRADTGELFF.

This clonotype was found many times. The chain combines TRBV6-6 with TRBJ2-3; D gene uncertain. The CDR3 is made up of 13 amino acids. Germline CDR1 reads MNHNY; CDR2 reads SVGAGI (reference sequence). Trimming took off 4 bases at V and 6 bases at J, with 11 bases between the two ends. The CDR3 reads CASSFQARDTQYF. In DNA form, the CDR3 reads TGTGCCAGCAGTTTTCAGGCCCGGGATACGCAGTATTTT.

This clonotype was seen many times. The rearrangement links TRBV7-2 to TRBJ2-7; D is unresolved. The germline V and J ends were trimmed by 1 base and 4 bases, with 11 bases remaining between them. Germline-derived CDR1 and CDR2 are SGHTA and FQGNSA. The CDR3 contains 14 residues. CDR3 bases: TGTGCCAGCAGCTTAGATACCGGGCCATACGAGCAGTACTTC. It encodes CASSLDTGPYEQYF.

This clonotype showed up many times. The chain joins TRBV20-1 to TRBJ1-1, with 7 bases lining up with TRBD1. CDR3 length: 11 amino acids. The trim removed 6 bases at V and 11 bases at J, leaving 9 bases unmatched. Germline V gene lookup returns CDR1 DFQATT and CDR2 SNEGSKA (reference sequence). CDR3 loop: CSAPKKDRAFF. CDR3 in DNA: TGCAGTGCCCCTAAGAAGGACAGGGCTTTCTTT.

This clonotype was detected many times. The J gene is TRBJ2-5, the V gene TRBV12-3 or TRBV12-4; D remains ambiguous. The V gene lost 5 bases and the J gene lost 4 bases, with 11 bases spanning the gap. The CDR3 consists of 13 residues. CDR3 sequence reads: CASSRVGGETQYF. The CDR3 DNA sequence: TGTGCCAGCAGTCGGGTAGGCGGAGAGACCCAGTACTTC.

This clonotype was seen ten or more times. The gene calls are TRBV24-1 and TRBJ2-5; weak D call: TRBD2 (5 bases). Germline CDR1 KGHDR, CDR2 SFDVKD. The CDR3 covers 15 residues. V dropped 6 bases and J dropped 2 bases, with 15 bases sitting between them. CDR3 region: CATSPKGRVQETQYF. CDR3 nucleotides: TGTGCCACCAGTCCCAAAGGGCGGGTACAAGAGACCCAGTACTTC.

V usage is TRBV15 and J usage is TRBJ1-5, with 8 positions matching TRBD1. V shed 6 bases and J 6 bases; nucleotides not matched to a gene: 4. Germline CDR1 is LNHNV and CDR2 is YYDKDF (reference sequence). CDR3 length: 13 residues. CDR3 nucleotide sequence: TGTGCCACCAGGCAGGGGGCGGGTCAGCCCCAGCATTTT. Translating it yields CATRQGAGQPQHF.

This clonotype was recorded at least ten times. In DNA, the CDR3 is TGTGCCAGCAGCTTAAAGGTGGTGAGGCGGGCTAGCGGGATACCGGGCACAGATACGCAGTATTTT. This sequence encodes CASSLKVVRRASGIPGTDTQYF. The chain employs TRBV7-8 and TRBJ2-3; 9 nucleotides align to TRBD2. This CDR3 comprises 22 residues. Trimming at V came to 2 bases and at J to 1 base, leaving 22 bases not matched to a gene. Looked up from germline, CDR1 is SGHVS and CDR2 is FQNEAQ.

This clonotype came up many times. V is TRBV27 and J is TRBJ2-3, with D unclear. Per germline, CDR1 MNHEY and CDR2 SMNVEV (reference sequence). The CDR3 has 11 amino acids. Trimming left V 0 bases short and J 7 bases short, with 2 bases between. The CDR3 DNA is TGTGCCAGCAGTTTATCTAATACGCAGTATTTT. Amino acids: CASSLSNTQYF.

The sample holds many counts of this clonotype. The junction departs from germline at one end; a sequencing error may be responsible. The rearrangement joins TRBV7-7 to TRBJ2-5, with D perhaps TRBD1 (6 bases). This CDR3 spans 15 amino acids. Germline V CDR1 and CDR2: SSHAT, FNYEAQ (reference sequence). CDR3 sequence reads: CASSLTGTLQETQYF. The CDR3 DNA follows: TGTGCTAGCAGCTTAACCGGGACACTTCAAGAGACCCAGTACTTC. The full variable domain, completed using reference TRBV7-7 and TRBJ2-5, is GAGVSQSPRYKVTKRGQDVTLRCDPISSHATLYWYQQALGQGPEFLTYFNYEAQPDKSGLPSDRFSAERPEGSISTLTIQRTEQRDSAMYRCASSLTGTLQETQYFGPGTRLLVL.

The CDR3 here is CASSQERQGPTAPYEQYF. CDR3 nucleotide sequence: TGTGCCAGCAGCCAAGAGCGACAGGGGCCTACCGCCCCCTACGAGCAGTACTTC. The rearrangement joins TRBV4-2 to TRBJ2-7, with 8 bases lining up with TRBD1. Germline V gene sequence: CDR1 LGHNA, CDR2 YNFKEQ. The CDR3 is 18 residues long. V trimming: 0 bases; J trimming: 2 bases; junction bases outside the gene matches: 12.

This sequence joins TRBV28 and TRBJ1-5; TRBD1 aligns across 10 bases. The V gene's germline CDR1 is MDHEN and CDR2 SYDVKM. The CDR3 runs to 17 residues. The V gene end was trimmed by 6 bases and the J gene end by 5 bases; junction bases not matched to a gene: 13. CDR3 coding DNA: TGTGCCAGCAGCCCCCTCGGACAGGGGGTTGAGTATCAGCCCCAGCATTTT. Translated, it gives CASSPLGQGVEYQPQHF.

Many counts were recorded for this clonotype. The genes are TRBV7-9 and TRBJ1-3, with D tentatively TRBD1 (5 bases). The V end lost 5 bases, the J end lost 0 bases, and 11 bases lay between the germline ends. Looked up from germline, CDR1 is SEHNR and CDR2 is FQNEAQ (reference sequence). The CDR3 is 15 residues long. The DNA of the CDR3 is TGTGCCAGCAGCCCGACGGGACTCTCTGGAAACACCATATATTTT. Translating gives CASSPTGLSGNTIYF.

This clonotype appeared many times. The chain links TRBV12-3 or TRBV12-4 to TRBJ2-3; 7 bases agree with TRBD2. The CDR3 consists of 15 residues. With V trimmed by 7 bases and J by 4 bases, 11 bases remained unmatched. Here the CDR3 reads CASKGWAGAADTQYF. CDR3 in DNA: TGTGCCAGCAAAGGGTGGGCGGGAGCCGCAGATACGCAGTATTTT.

About this clonotype itself: This may come from a read error, since a much larger clone is one base off. V is TRBV6-1 and J is TRBJ1-5; D is undetermined. Germline V lookup: CDR1 MNHNS, CDR2 SASEGT. This CDR3 region has 13 residues. The DNA of the CDR3 is TGTGCCAGCAGTGTCGGGAAGGACCAGCCCCGGCATTTT. Amino acids: CASSVGKDQPRHF.

This clonotype appeared many times. V and J are TRBV3-1 and TRBJ1-5; D gene ambiguous. Germline V lookup: CDR1 LGHDT, CDR2 YNNKEL (reference sequence). This CDR3 contains 15 residues. Trimming removed 1 base at V and 4 bases at J, with 11 bases between. For the CDR3, the DNA is TGTGCCAGCAGCCAAGGATTTCAGCCGAATCAGCCCCAGCATTTT. It is translated as CASSQGFQPNQPQHF.

This clonotype was picked up many times. The chain combines TRBV18 with TRBJ2-5; D is possibly TRBD1 (5 bases). The germline gives CDR1 KGHSH, CDR2 LQKENI. Trimming removed 2 bases from V and 4 bases from J, with 8 bases in between. This CDR3 spans 13 amino acids. As DNA, the CDR3 is TGTGCCAGCTCACCAGGGGCAGTAGAGACCCAGTACTTC. Its translation is CASSPGAVETQYF.

In this sample, this clonotype turned up many times. This chain uses TRBV20-1 with TRBJ2-1; 7 bases are a match to TRBD2. The CDR3 spans 14 residues. V trimming: 4 bases; J trimming: 8 bases; junction bases outside the gene matches: 11. The germline gives CDR1 DFQATT, CDR2 SNEGSKA (reference sequence). CDR3 coding DNA: TGCAGTGCTAAGTCCCGGCTAGCGGTTCATGAGCAGTTCTTC. This sequence encodes CSAKSRLAVHEQFF.